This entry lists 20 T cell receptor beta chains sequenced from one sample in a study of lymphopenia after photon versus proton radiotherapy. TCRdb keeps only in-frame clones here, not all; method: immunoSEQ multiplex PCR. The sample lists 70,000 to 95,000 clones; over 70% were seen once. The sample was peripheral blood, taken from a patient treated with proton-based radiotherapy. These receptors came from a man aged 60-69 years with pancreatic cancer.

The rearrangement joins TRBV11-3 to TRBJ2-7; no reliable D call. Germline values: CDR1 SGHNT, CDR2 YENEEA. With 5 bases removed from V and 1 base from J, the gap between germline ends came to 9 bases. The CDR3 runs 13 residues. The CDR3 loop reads CASSLEPSYEQYF. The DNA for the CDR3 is TGTGCCAGCAGCCTTGAGCCTTCCTACGAGCAGTACTTC.

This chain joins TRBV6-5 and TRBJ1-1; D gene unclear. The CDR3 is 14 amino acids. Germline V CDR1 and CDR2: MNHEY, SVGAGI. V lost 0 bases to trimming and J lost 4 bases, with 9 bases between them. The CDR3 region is CASSYSTGFTEAFF. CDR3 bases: TGTGCCAGCAGTTACTCGACTGGGTTCACTGAAGCTTTCTTT.

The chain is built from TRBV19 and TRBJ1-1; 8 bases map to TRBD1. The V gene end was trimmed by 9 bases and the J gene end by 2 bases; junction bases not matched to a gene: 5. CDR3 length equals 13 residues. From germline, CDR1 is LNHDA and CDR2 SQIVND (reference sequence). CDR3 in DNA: TGTGCCAGCCGGACAGGGACCAACACTGAAGCTTTCTTT. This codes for CASRTGTNTEAFF.

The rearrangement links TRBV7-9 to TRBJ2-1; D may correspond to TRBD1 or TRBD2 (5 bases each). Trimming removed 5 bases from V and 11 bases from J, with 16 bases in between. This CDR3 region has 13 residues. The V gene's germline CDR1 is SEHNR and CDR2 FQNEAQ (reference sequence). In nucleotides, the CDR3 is TGTGCCAGCAGCATCCAGGACGGGACGAAGCAGTTCTTC. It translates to CASSIQDGTKQFF.

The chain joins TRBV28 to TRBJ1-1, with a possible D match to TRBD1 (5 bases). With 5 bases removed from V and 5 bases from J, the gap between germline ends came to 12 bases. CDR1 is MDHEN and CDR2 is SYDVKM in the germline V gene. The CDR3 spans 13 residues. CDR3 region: CASSQGGGTEAFF. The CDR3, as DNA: TGTGCCAGCAGTCAGGGAGGTGGGACTGAAGCTTTCTTT.

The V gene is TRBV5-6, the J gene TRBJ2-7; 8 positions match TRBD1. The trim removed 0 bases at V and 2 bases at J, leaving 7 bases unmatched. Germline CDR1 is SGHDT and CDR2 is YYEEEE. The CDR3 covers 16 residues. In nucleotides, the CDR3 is TGTGCCAGCAGCTTGGCGCGGGACAGGAAAGCCTACGAGCAGTACTTC. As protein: CASSLARDRKAYEQYF. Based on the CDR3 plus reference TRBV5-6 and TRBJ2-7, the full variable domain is DAGVTQSPTHLIKTRGQQVTLRCSPKSGHDTVSWYQQALGQGPQFIFQYYEEEERQRGNFPDRFSGHQFPNYSSELNVNALLLGDSALYLCASSLARDRKAYEQYFGPGTRLTVT.

DNA for the CDR3: TGTGCAAGTCGCAAATCCCCCCTTTGGAGTCGGGAGCTGTTTTTT. This translates into CASRKSPLWSRELFF. V usage is TRBV12-2 and J usage is TRBJ2-2; the D call of TRBD2 is as the table states it, not checked on the DNA. TRBV12-2 has pseudogene status. CDR3 size: 15 residues.

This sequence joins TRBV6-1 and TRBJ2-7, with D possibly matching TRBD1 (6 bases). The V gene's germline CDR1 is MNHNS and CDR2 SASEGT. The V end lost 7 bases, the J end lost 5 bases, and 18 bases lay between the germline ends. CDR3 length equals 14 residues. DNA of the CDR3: TGTGCCAGCAAAAGACGACAGGATTTAGACGAGCAGTACTTC. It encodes CASKRRQDLDEQYF.

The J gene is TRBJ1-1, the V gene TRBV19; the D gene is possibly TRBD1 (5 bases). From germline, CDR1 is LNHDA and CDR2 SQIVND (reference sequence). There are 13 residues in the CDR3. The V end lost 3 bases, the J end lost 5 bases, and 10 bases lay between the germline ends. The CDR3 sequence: CASSITQGTEAFF. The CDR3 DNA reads TGTGCCAGTAGTATTACCCAGGGTACTGAAGCTTTCTTT.

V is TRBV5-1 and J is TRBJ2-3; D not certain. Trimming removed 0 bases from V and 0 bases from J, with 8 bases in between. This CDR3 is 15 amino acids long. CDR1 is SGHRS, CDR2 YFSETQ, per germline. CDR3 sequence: CASSLAVGSTDTQYF. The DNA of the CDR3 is TGCGCCAGCAGCTTGGCCGTGGGAAGCACAGATACGCAGTATTTT. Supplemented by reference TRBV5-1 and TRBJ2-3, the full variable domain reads KAGVTQTPRYLIKTRGQQVTLSCSPISGHRSVSWYQQTPGQGLQFLFEYFSETQRNKGNFPGRFSGRQFSNSRSEMNVSTLELGDSALYLCASSLAVGSTDTQYFGPGTRLTVL.

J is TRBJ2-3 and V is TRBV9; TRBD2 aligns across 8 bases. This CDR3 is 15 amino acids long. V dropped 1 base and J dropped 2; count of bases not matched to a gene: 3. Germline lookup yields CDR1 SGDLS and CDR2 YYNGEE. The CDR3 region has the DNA TGTGCCAGCAGCGTATCAGCGGGAGTCACAGATACGCAGTATTTT. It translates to CASSVSAGVTDTQYF.

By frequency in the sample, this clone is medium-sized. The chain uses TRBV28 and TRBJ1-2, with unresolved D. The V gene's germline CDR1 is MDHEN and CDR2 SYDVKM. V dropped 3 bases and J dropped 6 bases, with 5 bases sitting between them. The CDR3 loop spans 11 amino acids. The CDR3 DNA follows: TGTGCCAGCAGTTTTGCTAATGGCTACACCTTC. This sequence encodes CASSFANGYTF.

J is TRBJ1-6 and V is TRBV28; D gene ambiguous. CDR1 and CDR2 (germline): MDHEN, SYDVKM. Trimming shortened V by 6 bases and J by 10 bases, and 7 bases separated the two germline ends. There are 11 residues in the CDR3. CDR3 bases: TGTGCCAGCAGCGCCGGGTCACCCCTCCACTTT. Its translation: CASSAGSPLHF.

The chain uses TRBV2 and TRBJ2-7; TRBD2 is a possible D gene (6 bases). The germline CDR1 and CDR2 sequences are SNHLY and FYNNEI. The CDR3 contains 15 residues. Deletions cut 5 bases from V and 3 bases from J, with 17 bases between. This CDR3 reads CASSPTAGPYYEQYF. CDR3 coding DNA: TGTGCCAGCAGTCCGACTGCGGGACCGTACTACGAGCAGTACTTC.

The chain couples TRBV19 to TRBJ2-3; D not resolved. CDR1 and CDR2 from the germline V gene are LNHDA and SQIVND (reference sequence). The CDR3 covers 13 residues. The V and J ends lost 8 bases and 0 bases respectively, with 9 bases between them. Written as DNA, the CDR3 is TGTGCCAGTCAAAGTGCTAGCACAGATACGCAGTATTTT. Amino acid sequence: CASQSASTDTQYF.

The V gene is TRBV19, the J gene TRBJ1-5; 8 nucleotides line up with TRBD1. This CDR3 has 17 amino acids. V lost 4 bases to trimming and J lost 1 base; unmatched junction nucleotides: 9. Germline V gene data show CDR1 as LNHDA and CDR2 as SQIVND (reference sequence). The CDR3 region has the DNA TGTGCCAGTAGTACCGGACAGGGAAGACGGAGCAATCAGCCCCAGCATTTT. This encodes CASSTGQGRRSNQPQHF.

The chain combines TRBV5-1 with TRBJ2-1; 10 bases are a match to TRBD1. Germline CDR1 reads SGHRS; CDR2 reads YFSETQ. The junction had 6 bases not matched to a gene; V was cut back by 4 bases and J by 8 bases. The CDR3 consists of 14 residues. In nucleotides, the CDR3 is TGCGCCAGCAGCGTCGACAGGGGGCTTGATGAGCAGTTCTTC. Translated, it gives CASSVDRGLDEQFF.

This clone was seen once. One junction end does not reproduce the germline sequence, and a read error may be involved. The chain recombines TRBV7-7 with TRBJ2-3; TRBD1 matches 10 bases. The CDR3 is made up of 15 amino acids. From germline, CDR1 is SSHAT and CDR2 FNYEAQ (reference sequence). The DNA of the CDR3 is TGTGCTAGCAGCTTAGGGGGACAGGGGTCAGATACGCAGTATTTT. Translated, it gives CASSLGGQGSDTQYF.

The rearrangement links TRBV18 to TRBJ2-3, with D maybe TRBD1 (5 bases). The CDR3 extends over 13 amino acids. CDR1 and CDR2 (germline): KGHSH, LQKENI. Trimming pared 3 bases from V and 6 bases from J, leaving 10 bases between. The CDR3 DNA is TGTGCCAGCTCACCCACCTCAGGGGATACGCAGTATTTT. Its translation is CASSPTSGDTQYF.

The CDR3: CASSLLHEQFF. CDR3 in DNA: TGTGCCAGCAGCTTACTCCATGAGCAGTTCTTC. V is TRBV11-2 and J is TRBJ2-1; D not resolved. Germline V gene lookup returns CDR1 SGHAT and CDR2 FQNNGV. This CDR3 contains 11 residues. V was pared by 2 bases and J by 8 bases, with 4 bases between.